The clone carrying this TCR beta chain was picked up many times. The antigen remains undetermined. A sample-barcoded 5' primer and a J-beta primer mix were used in a second PCR of about 7 to 12 cycles. One entry per CDR3 protein results from TCRdb running MiXCR on the 5' RACE reads. The repertoire includes about 1,500,000 distinct CDR3 sequences, approximately 40% of them detected once, and roughly 7.9% sits in the top ten. The CDR3 is 18 residues long. V gave up 2 bases and J gave up 6 bases; unmatched junction bases: 6. The germline V gene has CDR1 KGHDR and CDR2 SFDVKD. This sample is part of a study of blood T cells in healthy people across ages. Findings of the study overall: Older age coincided with a roughly linear decline in TCR beta diversity per million T cells.

Healthy Russian Caucasian donors spanned ages about 6 to 95 years. Samples had at least 6.5 million PBMCs isolated from them. V gene TRBV24-1 combines with J gene TRBJ2-1; 16 positions match TRBD2. The TCR was taken from a woman younger than 35 in good health. Sequencing was done on a sample of blood. The CDR3 coding sequence is TGTGCCACCAGTGATTCCGGGACTAGCGGGAGGGCATCCAATGAGCAGTTCTTC. Translation gives CATSDSGTSGRASNEQFF.